The 21 T cell receptor beta chains listed next were all sequenced from one sample in a study of blood T cell repertoires in COVID-19 (dated by TCRdb to 2020 to 2021). The library was generated by the immunoSEQ multiplex PCR assay. TCRdb mirrors the immuneACCESS table, restricted to in-frame sequences. Some clones are absent from its copies; in checked studies, under half trace to an unresolved V gene, and the reason for the others is unknown. The sample table lists about 260,000 clones, around nine tenths of them with a count of one. In total, the top ten clones hold about 10% of the sample. The sequencing sample was made of peripheral blood. The receptors stem from a man aged 40-55 years who had recovered from COVID-19.

This chain joins TRBV10-1 and TRBJ2-1, with TRBD2 identical over 11 bases. This CDR3 is 14 amino acids long. V gave up 5 bases and J gave up 6 bases; unmatched junction bases: 3. Germline assignment: CDR1 WNHNN and CDR2 SYGVQD (reference sequence). This CDR3 reads CASSSGTSGNEQFF. CDR3 nucleotides: TGCGCCAGCAGTTCCGGGACTAGCGGCAATGAGCAGTTCTTC.

The chain employs TRBV5-1 and TRBJ2-7; TRBD1 might be the D (6 bases). V was shortened by 6 bases and J by 6 bases, with 19 bases between the two germline ends. The CDR3 extends over 14 amino acids. Germline V gene data show CDR1 as SGHRS and CDR2 as YFSETQ. CDR3 amino acids: CASKGDPASGEQYF. CDR3 coding DNA: TGCGCCAGCAAGGGGGACCCCGCGAGTGGCGAGCAGTACTTC. The variable domain in full, completed from reference TRBV5-1 and TRBJ2-7, reads KAGVTQTPRYLIKTRGQQVTLSCSPISGHRSVSWYQQTPGQGLQFLFEYFSETQRNKGNFPGRFSGRQFSNSRSEMNVSTLELGDSALYLCASKGDPASGEQYFGPGTRLTVT.

The chain has TRBV2 and TRBJ2-1; perhaps TRBD1 as D (5 bases). The ends were cut back, 3 bases at V and 6 bases at J, with 15 bases in the middle. CDR1 SNHLY and CDR2 FYNNEI come from the germline V gene. CDR3 size: 15 residues. This CDR3 is CASSESAGWGNEQFF. The CDR3 bases are TGTGCCAGCAGTGAGTCGGCAGGGTGGGGCAATGAGCAGTTCTTC.

The genes are TRBV5-1 and TRBJ2-7, with 9 nucleotides matching TRBD1. Germline values: CDR1 SGHRS, CDR2 YFSETQ. J was trimmed by 6 bases and V by 4 bases; bases with no gene match: 11. This CDR3 spans 15 amino acids. The CDR3 spells CASSRDRVSGREQYF. DNA of the CDR3: TGCGCCAGCAGCCGGGACAGGGTGTCGGGGCGCGAGCAGTACTTC.

This sequence joins TRBV25-1 and TRBJ2-7, with a tentative D call TRBD1 (6 bases). CDR3 length equals 14 residues. The V gene's germline CDR1 is MGHDK and CDR2 SYGVNS. V dropped 7 bases and J dropped 0 bases, with 13 bases sitting between them. The DNA for the CDR3 is TGTGCCAGCATTGTAACAGGGTTCTCCTACGAGCAGTACTTC. Translating gives CASIVTGFSYEQYF.

This clone was seen just once. This chain connects TRBV10-3 to TRBJ2-7; no definite D call. The length of the CDR3 is 11 residues. With 1 base removed from V and 5 bases from J, the gap between germline ends came to 3 bases. Germline V CDR1 and CDR2: ENHRY, SYGVKD. Here the CDR3 reads CAISEFDEQYF. The CDR3 nucleotides are TGTGCCATCAGTGAGTTCGACGAGCAGTACTTC.

CDR3 sequence (DNA): TGTGCCAGCAGTCCTCCGTCCAGGGTAGACAATGAGCAGTTCTTC. Translating gives CASSPPSRVDNEQFF. The genes are TRBV7-8 and TRBJ2-1, with D possibly matching TRBD1 (5 bases). V was clipped by 6 bases and J by 5 bases, with 17 bases between them. CDR3 size: 15 residues. The germline gives CDR1 SGHVS, CDR2 FQNEAQ. Variable domain in full (rest from reference TRBV7-8 and TRBJ2-1): GAGVSQSPRYKVAKRGQDVALRCDPISGHVSLFWYQQALGQGPEFLTYFQNEAQLDKSGLPSDRFFAERPEGSVSTLKIQRTQQEDSAVYLCASSPPSRVDNEQFFGPGTRLTVL.

The J gene is TRBJ1-3, the V gene TRBV15; weak D call: TRBD1 (6 bases). The CDR3 extends over 16 amino acids. Per the germline V gene, CDR1 is LNHNV and CDR2 is YYDKDF (reference sequence). V was cut by 6 bases and J by 0 bases, with 15 bases left in between. The chain's CDR3 is CATRASDRSSGNTIYF. The DNA for the CDR3 is TGTGCCACCAGAGCAAGCGACAGGTCCTCTGGAAACACCATATATTTT.

The chain has TRBV12-5 and TRBJ1-2, with 9 bases fitting TRBD1. This CDR3 region has 19 residues. Trimming took 1 base from V and 7 from J; bases not matched to a gene: 19. Looked up from germline, CDR1 is LGHNT and CDR2 is FRNRAP. CDR3 sequence reads: CASGLATGNHRGPGGGYTF. In DNA form, the CDR3 reads TGTGCTAGTGGTTTGGCCACCGGAAACCACAGGGGGCCGGGAGGTGGCTACACCTTC.

The gene calls are TRBV3-1 (or the pseudogene TRBV3-2) and TRBJ2-3; 10 nucleotides align to TRBD2. This CDR3 is built from 17 residues. CDR1 and CDR2 from the germline V gene are LGHDT and YNNKEL (reference sequence). After removal of 4 bases from V and 0 bases from J, the junction contained 7 bases not matched to a gene. CDR3 loop: CASSRTSGLASTDTQYF. CDR3 in DNA: TGTGCCAGCAGCCGCACCTCGGGACTAGCGAGCACAGATACGCAGTATTTT.

The chain combines TRBV7-2 with TRBJ2-1; 8 bases map to TRBD2. The germline V gene has CDR1 SGHTA and CDR2 FQGNSA. This CDR3 contains 14 residues. The trim removed 4 bases at V and 7 bases at J, leaving 6 bases unmatched. The CDR3 DNA sequence: TGTGCCAGCAGCTACGGACTAGCTTGGAATGAGCAGTTCTTC. Protein sequence: CASSYGLAWNEQFF.

The V gene is TRBV10-3, the J gene TRBJ2-1; 7 bases line up with TRBD2. CDR3 length: 16 residues. Germline loops: CDR1 ENHRY, CDR2 SYGVKD. The J segment lost 0 bases and the V segment lost 3 bases, leaving 5 bases of the junction unmatched. CDR3 DNA sequence: TGTGCCATCAGTGATGGGCTAGCGGTCTCCTACAATGAGCAGTTCTTC. Protein sequence: CAISDGLAVSYNEQFF.

This chain joins TRBV7-9 and TRBJ2-5; D perhaps matches TRBD2 (6 bases). Trimming took 4 bases from V and 6 from J, leaving 12 bases between them. The germline V gene has CDR1 SEHNR and CDR2 FQNEAQ (reference sequence). The CDR3 totals 13 residues. In nucleotides, the CDR3 is TGTGCCAGCAGCTCGGAGGGTGGACAGACCCAGTACTTC. Protein: CASSSEGGQTQYF.

Concerning this clone: Additional DNA sequences in this sample encode the identical CDR3. The chain uses TRBV7-2 and TRBJ2-7; 8 bases are a match to TRBD1. V lost 5 bases to trimming and J lost 1 base; unmatched junction nucleotides: 4. This CDR3 comprises 14 residues. Germline loops: CDR1 SGHTA, CDR2 FQGNSA. For the CDR3, the DNA is TGTGCCAGCAGCCCCGGGACAGGATCCTACGAGCAGTACTTC. This codes for CASSPGTGSYEQYF.

The chain links TRBV7-8 to TRBJ2-7; perhaps TRBD1 as D (6 bases). The germline V and J ends were trimmed by 5 bases and 4 bases, with 15 bases remaining between them. Germline V gene data show CDR1 as SGHVS and CDR2 as FQNEAQ. The CDR3 runs to 14 residues. For the CDR3, the DNA is TGTGCCAGCAGCCCCCTATTCGACAGGTACGAGCAGTACTTC. The encoded protein is CASSPLFDRYEQYF.

The genes are TRBV9 and TRBJ1-3; TRBD1 matches at 12 bases. Germline loops: CDR1 SGDLS, CDR2 YYNGEE. The CDR3 length is 16 residues. J was trimmed by 8 bases and V by 4 bases; bases with no gene match: 10. In DNA form, the CDR3 reads TGTGCCAGCAGCCCCCACCAGGGACAGGGGGCCTACACCATATATTTT. Encoded protein: CASSPHQGQGAYTIYF.

The gene calls are TRBV12-3 or TRBV12-4 and TRBJ2-7; maybe TRBD1 (5 bases). The CDR3 totals 12 residues. Trimming pared 3 bases from V and 6 bases from J, leaving 9 bases between. CDR3: CASSLAGIEQYF. The CDR3 nucleotides are TGTGCCAGCAGTTTGGCAGGGATCGAGCAGTACTTC.

A single count supports this clone. V and J are TRBV21-1 and TRBJ2-3; TRBD2, the D gene given by the table, was not confirmed from the DNA. TRBV21-1 is given as a pseudogene. This CDR3 comprises 19 residues. The CDR3 reads CASSKDPHPTSGPTDTQYF. As DNA, the CDR3 is TGTGCCAGCAGCAAAGACCCACATCCGACTAGCGGGCCCACGGATACGCAGTATTTT.

The chain has TRBV3-1 (or the pseudogene TRBV3-2) and TRBJ2-4; 11 bases align to TRBD1. Germline assignment: CDR1 LGHDT and CDR2 YNNKEL (reference sequence). The CDR3 is 15 amino acids. V shed 6 bases, J shed 7 bases, and the junction held 8 bases outside the gene matches. The CDR3 sequence is CASSSGQGVRNIQYF. In DNA, the CDR3 is TGTGCCAGCAGTTCGGGACAGGGGGTCAGGAACATTCAGTACTTC.

The chain has TRBV29-1 and TRBJ2-1, with D uncertain. The CDR3 covers 10 residues. The germline gives CDR1 SQVTM, CDR2 ANQGSEA. Trimming took 4 bases from V and 10 from J, leaving 8 bases between them. Here the CDR3 reads CSVAIGEQFF. CDR3 coding DNA: TGCAGCGTTGCTATCGGGGAGCAGTTCTTC.

This sequence joins TRBV5-4 and TRBJ1-5; D may be TRBD1 (6 bases). CDR3 length equals 17 residues. Germline assignment: CDR1 SGHNT and CDR2 YYREEE (reference sequence). V was clipped by 2 bases and J by 5 bases, with 20 bases between them. The CDR3 loop is CASSLTAGAVDHQPQHF. DNA for the CDR3: TGTGCCAGCAGCTTAACGGCAGGGGCGGTCGATCATCAGCCCCAGCATTTT.